This T cell receptor (beta chain) was obtained from a study of metastatic and nonmetastatic thyroid tumors. For the study at large: Comparison of repertoires was carried out across blood and tumor or nodule tissue from malignant and benign thyroid patients.

This CDR3 has 13 residues. V was trimmed by 9 bases and J by 4 bases, leaving 12 bases between them. The germline gives CDR1 LGHNA, CDR2 YNFKEQ. In this sample, this clone turned up many times. As originally analysed: CDR3 was compared across clinicopathological groups, and the resulting differences were used to build a distant-metastasis classifier for papillary thyroid cancer. Via MiXCR, TCRdb re-called the PCR reads. These V and J calls originate from TCRdb's pipeline instead of the authors' own analysis. The sample includes roughly 58,000 clones, more than 3.5% of them seen just once. All patients were treatment-naive before thyroid surgery.

This chain joins TRBV4-2 and TRBJ2-2; TRBD1 or TRBD2 may be the D gene (6 bases each). The receptor was derived from a female donor with papillary thyroid cancer or a benign thyroid nodule (not recorded which). Some clones in this sample may be carry-over from other donors' samples. The sequencing sample was made of blood. CDR3 nucleotide sequence: TGTGCCAGTATGGGGGGCGGCACCGGGGAGCTGTTTTTT. Encoded protein: CASMGGGTGELFF.